The present TCR beta chain was sequenced within a study of blood T cell repertoires in COVID-19. Study-level information: PBMCs, B-cell-depleted T cells, or T cells provided the cDNA or gDNA that made up the material.

Seattle cases were enrolled at active infection and followed longitudinally. Repertoires were generated with immunoSEQ multiplex PCR, while TCRdb's copy carries only in-frame clones and drops some. Of under 250,000 clones detected, approximately 85% appear once; the ten largest clones hold roughly 5%. On this clone itself: Other DNA sequences in this specimen translate into the identical CDR3.

The V gene's germline CDR1 is SQVTM and CDR2 ANQGSEA. V lost 5 bases and J lost 1, with 9 bases in between. The CDR3 runs to 12 residues. The V and J genes are TRBV29-1 and TRBJ2-7; D might be TRBD1 (7 bases). The origin of this receptor is a man aged 50-59 years with COVID-19, enrolled during active disease. Input material: peripheral blood. The CDR3, as DNA: TGCAGCGTTCAGGGGGGATCCTACGAGCAGTACTTC. Protein product: CSVQGGSYEQYF.